The 5 T cell receptor beta chains below come from one sample, sequenced in a study of blood T cell repertoires in COVID-19. Using immunoSEQ multiplex PCR, the repertoire was profiled, and TCRdb retains in-frame clones only, with some absent. In the table there are 130,000 or so clones, over 75% of which are singletons. The source material was peripheral blood. These receptors all stem from a human donor in a cohort sampled during active COVID-19.

This clone has only a few counts. This sequence joins TRBV7-2 and TRBJ2-7; the match to TRBD2 covers 9 bases. The CDR3 contains 16 residues. V trimming: 1 base; J trimming: 4 bases; junction bases outside the gene matches: 8. Germline V gives CDR1 SGHTA, CDR2 FQGNSA. CDR3: CASSLGGLAGEYEQYF. CDR3 sequence (DNA): TGTGCCAGCAGCTTAGGAGGTTTAGCGGGAGAATACGAGCAGTACTTC.

The rearrangement uses TRBV18 and TRBJ2-3, with D possibly TRBD2 on 5 matching bases. The CDR3 runs to 17 residues. V was pared by 3 bases and J by 4 bases, with 20 bases between. CDR1 is KGHSH and CDR2 is LQKENI in the germline V gene. The DNA of the CDR3 is TGTGCCAGCTCACCCCCGGGGAGCCCACGAAAGGCAGATACGCAGTATTTT. This encodes CASSPPGSPRKADTQYF.

The chain links TRBV29-1 to TRBJ1-3; no firm D call. The V gene's germline CDR1 is SQVTM and CDR2 ANQGSEA. The V end was cut by 4 bases, the J end by 2 bases, with 9 bases between. The CDR3 runs 13 residues. The CDR3 DNA follows: TGCAGCGTTGGCGGAGGAGCTGGAAACACCATATATTTT. This gives the protein CSVGGGAGNTIYF.

The V and J genes are TRBV18 and TRBJ2-5, with 11 bases fitting TRBD1. V lost 3 bases to trimming and J lost 5 bases; unmatched junction nucleotides: 8. This CDR3 comprises 16 residues. Germline V CDR1 and CDR2: KGHSH, LQKENI. DNA of the CDR3: TGTGCCAGCTCACCTATCCGGGACAGGGGGTTTGAGACCCAGTACTTC. Amino acids: CASSPIRDRGFETQYF.

This clone was found once. The V gene is TRBV11-2, the J gene TRBJ2-1, with a weak D call TRBD2 (5 bases). This CDR3 is built from 13 residues. The V end lost 5 bases, the J end lost 10 bases, and 15 bases lay between the germline ends. Germline V CDR1 and CDR2: SGHAT, FQNNGV. CDR3 sequence: CASSTTRGGEQFF. The CDR3, as DNA: TGTGCCAGCAGCACCACTAGAGGAGGAGAGCAGTTCTTC. The whole variable domain, remainder taken from reference TRBV11-2 and TRBJ2-1, is EAGVAQSPRYKIIEKRQSVAFWCNPISGHATLYWYQQILGQGPKLLIQFQNNGVVDDSQLPKDRFSAERLKGVDSTLKIQPAKLEDSAVYLCASSTTRGGEQFFGPGTRLTVL.